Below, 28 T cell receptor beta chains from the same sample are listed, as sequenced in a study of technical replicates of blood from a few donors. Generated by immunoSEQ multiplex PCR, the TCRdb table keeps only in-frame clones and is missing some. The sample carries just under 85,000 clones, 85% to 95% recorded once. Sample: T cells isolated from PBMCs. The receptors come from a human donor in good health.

CDR3 DNA sequence: TGTGCCAGCAGCTTAGGGAGACAGGGTGGTAATGAAAAACTGTTTTTT. Its translation is CASSLGRQGGNEKLFF. The chain couples TRBV7-9 to TRBJ1-4; 7 bases fit TRBD1. Trimming at V came to 1 base and at J to 4 bases, leaving 6 bases not matched to a gene. The CDR3 length is 16 residues. Germline V lookup: CDR1 SEHNR, CDR2 FQNEAQ (reference sequence).

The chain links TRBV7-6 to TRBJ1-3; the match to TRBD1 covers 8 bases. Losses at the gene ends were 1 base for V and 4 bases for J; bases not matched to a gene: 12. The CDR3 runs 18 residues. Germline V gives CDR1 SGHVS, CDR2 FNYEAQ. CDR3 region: CASSLVAGQDLAGNTIYF. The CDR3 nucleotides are TGTGCCAGCAGCTTAGTGGCGGGACAGGATCTGGCGGGAAACACCATATATTTT.

CDR3 sequence reads: CASSTGLAGGHEAGELFF. The CDR3 region has the DNA TGCGCCAGCAGTACTGGACTAGCGGGAGGCCACGAGGCCGGGGAGCTGTTTTTT. J is TRBJ2-2 and V is TRBV10-2, with 14 bases fitting TRBD2. Germline V CDR1 and CDR2: WSHSY, SAAADI. V was clipped by 5 bases and J by 6 bases; unmatched bases: 11. The CDR3 extends over 18 amino acids.

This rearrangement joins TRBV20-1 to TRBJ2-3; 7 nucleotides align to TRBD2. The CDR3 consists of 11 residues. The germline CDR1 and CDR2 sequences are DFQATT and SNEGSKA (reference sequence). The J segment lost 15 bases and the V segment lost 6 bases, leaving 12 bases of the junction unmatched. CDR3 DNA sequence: TGCAGTGCCTCCCCCCAGCGGGGCAACTATTTT. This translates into CSASPQRGNYF.

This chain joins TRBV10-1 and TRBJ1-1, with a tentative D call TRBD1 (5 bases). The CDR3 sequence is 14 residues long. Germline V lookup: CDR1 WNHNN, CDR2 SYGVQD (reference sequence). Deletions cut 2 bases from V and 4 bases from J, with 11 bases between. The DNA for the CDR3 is TGCGCCAGCAGTGAGGGGGGGGTCAGCACTGAAGCTTTCTTT. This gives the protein CASSEGGVSTEAFF.

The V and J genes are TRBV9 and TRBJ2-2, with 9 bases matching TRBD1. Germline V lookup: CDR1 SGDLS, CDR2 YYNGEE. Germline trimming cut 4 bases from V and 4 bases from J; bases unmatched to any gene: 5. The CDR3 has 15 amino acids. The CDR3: CASSPDRGSTGELFF. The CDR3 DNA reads TGTGCCAGCAGCCCCGACAGGGGGAGCACCGGGGAGCTGTTTTTT.

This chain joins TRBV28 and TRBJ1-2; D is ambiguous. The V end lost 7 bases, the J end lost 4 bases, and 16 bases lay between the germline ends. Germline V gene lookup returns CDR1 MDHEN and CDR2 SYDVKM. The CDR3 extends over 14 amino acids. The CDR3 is CASITSGSIYGYTF. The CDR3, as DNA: TGTGCCAGCATCACTTCAGGCAGCATCTATGGCTACACCTTC.

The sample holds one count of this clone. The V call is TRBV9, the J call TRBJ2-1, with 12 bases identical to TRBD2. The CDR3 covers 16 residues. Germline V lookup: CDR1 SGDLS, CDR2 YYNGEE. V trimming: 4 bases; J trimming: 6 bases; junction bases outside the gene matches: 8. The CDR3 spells CASSTTGTSGFNEQFF. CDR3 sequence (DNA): TGTGCCAGCAGCACTACCGGGACTAGCGGGTTCAATGAGCAGTTCTTC. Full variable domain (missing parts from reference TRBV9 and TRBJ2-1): DSGVTQTPKHLITATGQRVTLRCSPRSGDLSVYWYQQSLDQGLQFLIQYYNGEERAKGNILERFSAQQFPDLHSELNLSSLELGDSALYFCASSTTGTSGFNEQFFGPGTRLTVL.

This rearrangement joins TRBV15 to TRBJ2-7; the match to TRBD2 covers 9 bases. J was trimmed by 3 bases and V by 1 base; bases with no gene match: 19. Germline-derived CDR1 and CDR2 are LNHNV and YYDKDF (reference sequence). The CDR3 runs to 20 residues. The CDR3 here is CATSRGTRLADRTWSYEQYF. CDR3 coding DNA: TGTGCCACCAGCAGAGGTACAAGACTAGCGGATCGTACATGGAGCTACGAGCAGTACTTC. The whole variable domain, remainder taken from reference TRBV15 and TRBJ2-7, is DAMVIQNPRYQVTQFGKPVTLSCSQTLNHNVMYWYQQKSSQAPKLLFHYYDKDFNNEADTPDNFQSRRPNTSFCFLDIRSPGLGDTAMYLCATSRGTRLADRTWSYEQYFGPGTRLTVT.

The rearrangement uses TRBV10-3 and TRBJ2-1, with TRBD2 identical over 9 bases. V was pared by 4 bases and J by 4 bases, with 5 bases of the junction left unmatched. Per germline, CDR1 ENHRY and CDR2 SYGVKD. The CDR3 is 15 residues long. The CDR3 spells CAISAATSGYNEQFF. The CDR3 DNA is TGTGCCATCAGTGCAGCTACTAGCGGGTACAATGAGCAGTTCTTC.

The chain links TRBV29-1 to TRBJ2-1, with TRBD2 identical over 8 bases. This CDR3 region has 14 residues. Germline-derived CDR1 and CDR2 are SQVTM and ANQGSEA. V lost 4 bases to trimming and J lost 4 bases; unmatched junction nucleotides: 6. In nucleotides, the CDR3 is TGCAGCGTTGCCCCGGGGGGGCCTTACAATGAGCAGTTCTTC. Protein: CSVAPGGPYNEQFF.

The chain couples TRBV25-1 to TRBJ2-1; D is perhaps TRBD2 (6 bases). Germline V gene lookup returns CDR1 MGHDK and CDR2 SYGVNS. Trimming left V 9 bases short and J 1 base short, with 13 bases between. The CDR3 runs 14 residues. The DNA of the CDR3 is TGTGCCAGTCGACCCGGGGGTTCCTACAATGAGCAGTTCTTC. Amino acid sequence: CASRPGGSYNEQFF.

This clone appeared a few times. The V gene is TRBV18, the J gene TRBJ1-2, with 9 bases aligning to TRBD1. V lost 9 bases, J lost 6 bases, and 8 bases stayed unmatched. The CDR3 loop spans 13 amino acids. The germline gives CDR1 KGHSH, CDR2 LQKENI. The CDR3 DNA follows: TGTGCCAGTGCCCAGGGGACAGGGAATGGCTACACCTTC. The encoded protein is CASAQGTGNGYTF.

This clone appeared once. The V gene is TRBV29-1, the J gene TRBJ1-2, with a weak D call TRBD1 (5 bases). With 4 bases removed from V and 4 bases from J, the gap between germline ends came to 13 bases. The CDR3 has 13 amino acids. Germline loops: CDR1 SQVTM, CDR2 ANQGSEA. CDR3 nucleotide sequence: TGCAGCGTTGGGTTAGGAGGGGCCTATGGCTACACCTTC. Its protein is CSVGLGGAYGYTF.

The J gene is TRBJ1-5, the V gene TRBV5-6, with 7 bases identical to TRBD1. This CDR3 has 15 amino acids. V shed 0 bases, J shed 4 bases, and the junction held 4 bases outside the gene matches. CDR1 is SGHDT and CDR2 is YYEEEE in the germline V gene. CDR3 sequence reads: CASSLARQGNQPQHF. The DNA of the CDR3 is TGTGCCAGCAGCTTGGCCAGACAGGGAAATCAGCCCCAGCATTTT.

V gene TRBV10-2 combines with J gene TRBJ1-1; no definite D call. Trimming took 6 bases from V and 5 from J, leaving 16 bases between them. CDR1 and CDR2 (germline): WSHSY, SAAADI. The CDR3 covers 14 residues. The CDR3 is CASRHSFRITEAFF. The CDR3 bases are TGCGCCAGCAGGCACAGCTTCCGAATTACTGAAGCTTTCTTT.

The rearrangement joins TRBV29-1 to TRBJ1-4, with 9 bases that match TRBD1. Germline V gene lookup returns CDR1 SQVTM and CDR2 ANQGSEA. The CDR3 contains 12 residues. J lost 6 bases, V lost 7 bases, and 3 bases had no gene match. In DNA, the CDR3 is TGCAGCGCCGACAGGGGGGATGAAAAACTGTTTTTT. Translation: CSADRGDEKLFF.

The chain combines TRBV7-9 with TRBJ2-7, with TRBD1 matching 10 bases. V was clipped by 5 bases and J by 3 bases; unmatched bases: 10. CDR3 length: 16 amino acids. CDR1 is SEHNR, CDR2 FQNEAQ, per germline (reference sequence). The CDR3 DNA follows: TGTGCCAGCAGCAACGATGAGGGACAGGGGTACTACGAGCAGTACTTC. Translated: CASSNDEGQGYYEQYF.

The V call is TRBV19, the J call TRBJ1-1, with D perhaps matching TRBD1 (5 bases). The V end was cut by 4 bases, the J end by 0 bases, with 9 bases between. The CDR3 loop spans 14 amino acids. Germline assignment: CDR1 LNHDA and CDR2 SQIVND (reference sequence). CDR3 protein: CASSKRTLNTEAFF. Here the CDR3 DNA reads TGTGCCAGTAGTAAACGGACACTGAACACTGAAGCTTTCTTT.

The CDR3 spells CASSYGRGQAQPQHF. The DNA of the CDR3 is TGTGCCAGCAGTTATGGCAGAGGGCAGGCTCAGCCCCAGCATTTT. The J gene is TRBJ1-5, the V gene TRBV6-6; no clear D gene. Germline V gene sequence: CDR1 MNHNY, CDR2 SVGAGI (reference sequence). Trimming took off 3 bases at V and 6 bases at J, with 15 bases between the two ends. The CDR3 extends over 15 amino acids.

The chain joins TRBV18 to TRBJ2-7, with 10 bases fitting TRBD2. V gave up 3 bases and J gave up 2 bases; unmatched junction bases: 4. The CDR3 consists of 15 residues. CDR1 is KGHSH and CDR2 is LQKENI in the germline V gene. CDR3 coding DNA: TGTGCCAGCTCACCGGCCAGCGGGGGGGCCTACGAGCAGTACTTC. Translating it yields CASSPASGGAYEQYF.

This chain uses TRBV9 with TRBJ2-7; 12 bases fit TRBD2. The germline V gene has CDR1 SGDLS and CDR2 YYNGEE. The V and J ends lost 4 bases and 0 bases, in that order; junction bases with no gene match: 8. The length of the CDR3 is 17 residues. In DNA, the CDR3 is TGTGCCAGCAGCCCCACTAGCGGGGGGTTTAGCTCCTACGAGCAGTACTTC. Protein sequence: CASSPTSGGFSSYEQYF.

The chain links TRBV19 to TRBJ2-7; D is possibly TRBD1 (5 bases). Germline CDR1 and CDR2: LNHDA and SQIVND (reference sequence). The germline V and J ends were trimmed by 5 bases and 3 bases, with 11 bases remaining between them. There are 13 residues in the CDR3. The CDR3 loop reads CASSPRQSYEQYF. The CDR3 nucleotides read TGTGCCAGTAGTCCACGACAGAGCTACGAGCAGTACTTC.

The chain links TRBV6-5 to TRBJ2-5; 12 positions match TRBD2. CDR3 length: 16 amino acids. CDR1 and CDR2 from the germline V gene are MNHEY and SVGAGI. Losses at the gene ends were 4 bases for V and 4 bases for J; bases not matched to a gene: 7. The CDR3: CASSSLLAGGGETQYF. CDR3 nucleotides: TGTGCCAGCAGTTCACTCCTAGCGGGGGGGGGAGAGACCCAGTACTTC.

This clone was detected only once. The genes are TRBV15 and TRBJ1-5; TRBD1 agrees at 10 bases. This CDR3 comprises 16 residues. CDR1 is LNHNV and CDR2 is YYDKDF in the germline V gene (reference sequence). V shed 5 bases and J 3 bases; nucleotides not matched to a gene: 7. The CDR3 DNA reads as TGTGCCACCAGCTACGGACAGGGGGGAATCAATCAGCCCCAGCATTTT. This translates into CATSYGQGGINQPQHF.

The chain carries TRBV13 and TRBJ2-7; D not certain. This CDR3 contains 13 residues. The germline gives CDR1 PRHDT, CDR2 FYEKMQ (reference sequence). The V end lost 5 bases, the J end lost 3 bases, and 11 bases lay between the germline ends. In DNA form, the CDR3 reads TGTGCCAGCAGCCCCTTGGCCCGCTACGAGCAGTACTTC. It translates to CASSPLARYEQYF.

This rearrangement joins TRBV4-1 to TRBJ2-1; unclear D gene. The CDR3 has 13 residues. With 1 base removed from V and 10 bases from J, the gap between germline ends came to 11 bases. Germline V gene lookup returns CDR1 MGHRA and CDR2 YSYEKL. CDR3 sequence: CASSQGPPAEQFF. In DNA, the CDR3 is TGCGCCAGCAGCCAAGGCCCACCCGCGGAGCAGTTCTTC.

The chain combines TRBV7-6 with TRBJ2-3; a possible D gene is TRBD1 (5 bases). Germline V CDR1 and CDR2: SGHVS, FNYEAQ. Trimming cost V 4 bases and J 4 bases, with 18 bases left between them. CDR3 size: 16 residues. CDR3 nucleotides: TGTGCCAGCAGCTACCAGGGTTTCCTCCTTGCAGATACGCAGTATTTT. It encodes CASSYQGFLLADTQYF.